A single sample gave rise to the 9 T cell receptor beta chains below, sequenced in a study of shared T cell receptors in the human thymus. TCRdb's table, derived via immunoSEQ multiplex PCR, lists solely in-frame clones and lacks some. Of approximately 730,000 clones in the sample, 80% to 90% are singletons; the top ten hold around 0.0099%. The sample also formed part of further work on human thymus T cells.

The sequenced material came from thymocytes. These receptors all stem from a girl under three years old with a congenital heart defect.

The genes are TRBV5-1 and TRBJ1-1, with D possibly matching TRBD1 (6 bases). There are 20 residues in the CDR3. Trimming removed 4 bases from V and 1 base from J, with 29 bases in between. CDR1 and CDR2 from the germline V gene are SGHRS and YFSETQ. The CDR3 region has the DNA TGCGCCAGCAGCCCCAGGGGCTCGATCCTTACTCCACCGCCGAACACTGAAGCTTTCTTT. This encodes CASSPRGSILTPPPNTEAFF.

This clone appeared a few times. The V and J genes are TRBV5-1 and TRBJ1-3; 11 nucleotides align to TRBD1. V lost 4 bases to trimming and J lost 6 bases; unmatched junction nucleotides: 3. The germline V gene encodes CDR1 SGHRS and CDR2 YFSETQ. This CDR3 spans 14 amino acids. The DNA for the CDR3 is TGCGCCAGCAGCGCCGGACAGGGGGCAAACACCATATATTTT. Amino acid sequence: CASSAGQGANTIYF. The variable domain in full, with the rest retrieved from reference TRBV5-1 and TRBJ1-3, is KAGVTQTPRYLIKTRGQQVTLSCSPISGHRSVSWYQQTPGQGLQFLFEYFSETQRNKGNFPGRFSGRQFSNSRSEMNVSTLELGDSALYLCASSAGQGANTIYFGEGSWLTVV.

The chain recombines TRBV2 with TRBJ1-3; no reliable D call. The V and J ends lost 2 bases and 3 bases respectively, with 8 bases between them. Germline assignment: CDR1 SNHLY and CDR2 FYNNEI. This CDR3 is built from 14 residues. Here the CDR3 reads CASSESRVGNTIYF. CDR3 DNA sequence: TGTGCCAGCAGTGAAAGCCGGGTTGGAAACACCATATATTTT.

This chain uses TRBV19 with TRBJ2-2; possibly TRBD1 for D (5 bases). This CDR3 is 13 amino acids long. V was pared by 4 bases and J by 6 bases, with 9 bases between. Germline-derived CDR1 and CDR2 are LNHDA and SQIVND (reference sequence). The CDR3 region has the DNA TGTGCCAGTAGTACCAGGGCCCCCGGGGAGCTGTTTTTT. It translates to CASSTRAPGELFF.

This chain connects TRBV5-6 to TRBJ1-1; D is perhaps TRBD1 (5 bases). The CDR3 covers 14 residues. Germline CDR1 SGHDT, CDR2 YYEEEE. The ends were cut back, 0 bases at V and 6 bases at J, with 12 bases in the middle. Written as DNA, the CDR3 is TGTGCCAGCAGCTTGGTGGTGGAAGGGGCTGAAGCTTTCTTT. This gives the protein CASSLVVEGAEAFF.

This rearrangement joins TRBV19 to TRBJ2-1; 11 nucleotides line up with TRBD2. The germline gives CDR1 LNHDA, CDR2 SQIVND (reference sequence). This CDR3 contains 17 residues. The V segment lost 8 bases and the J segment 4 bases; nucleotides outside the gene matches: 13. DNA for the CDR3: TGTGCCAGTCACAGTGGCATAGCGGGGGGGAAATACAATGAGCAGTTCTTC. Translated: CASHSGIAGGKYNEQFF.

Remarks on this clone: This sample includes further DNA sequences coding for the same CDR3. The chain carries TRBV7-2 and TRBJ2-7, with a weak D call TRBD1 (5 bases). The CDR3 contains 14 residues. V gave up 4 bases and J gave up 5 bases, with 15 bases separating them. Germline-derived CDR1 and CDR2 are SGHTA and FQGNSA. The DNA of the CDR3 is TGTGCCAGCAGCTCAGAGCAGGGAACACACGAGCAGTACTTC. Translating it yields CASSSEQGTHEQYF.

The CDR3 DNA reads as TGTGCCAGCCTCCTCTTTGGACAGGGATACACAGATACGCAGTATTTT. Amino acids: CASLLFGQGYTDTQYF. This rearrangement joins TRBV2 to TRBJ2-3, with 8 nucleotides matching TRBD1. The V gene end was trimmed by 8 bases and the J gene end by 2 bases; junction bases not matched to a gene: 12. The CDR3 extends over 16 amino acids. Germline lookup yields CDR1 SNHLY and CDR2 FYNNEI.

This chain connects TRBV5-1 to TRBJ2-1, with TRBD1 matching 7 bases. Unmatched junction bases numbered 6, after V lost 2 bases and J lost 4 bases. Germline values: CDR1 SGHRS, CDR2 YFSETQ. The CDR3 is 15 residues long. CDR3: CASSLQGTIYNEQFF. CDR3 nucleotide sequence: TGCGCCAGCAGCTTACAGGGGACCATTTACAATGAGCAGTTCTTC.